This entry lists 32 T cell receptor beta chains sequenced from one sample in a study of blood T cell repertoires in COVID-19. Clones were read by immunoSEQ multiplex PCR, and TCRdb kept only the in-frame ones, dropping some. The sample contains a few hundred thousand clones, around nine tenths of which appear only once. The sample consisted of PBMCs or T cells enriched from blood (not recorded which). All receptors derive from a woman between 45 and 65 years old who had recovered from COVID-19.

The chain carries TRBV9 and TRBJ2-3; 8 positions agree with TRBD2. V dropped 0 bases and J dropped 0; count of bases not matched to a gene: 6. Germline CDR1 reads SGDLS; CDR2 reads YYNGEE. The CDR3 is 17 amino acids. The CDR3, as DNA: TGTGCCAGCAGCGTAGGAAGAGCTAGCGGGAGCACAGATACGCAGTATTTT. Protein sequence: CASSVGRASGSTDTQYF.

The V gene is TRBV19, the J gene TRBJ2-7; TRBD1 matches 9 bases. Losses at the gene ends were 4 bases for V and 0 bases for J; bases not matched to a gene: 7. The CDR3 consists of 16 residues. CDR1 and CDR2 from the germline V gene are LNHDA and SQIVND (reference sequence). The CDR3 coding sequence is TGTGCCAGTAGTACACTCCCGGGACAGGGCTCCTACGAGCAGTACTTC. Encoded protein: CASSTLPGQGSYEQYF.

This clone was seen a handful of times. The chain recombines TRBV2 with TRBJ1-5, with a possible D match to TRBD1 (6 bases). The CDR3 contains 14 residues. Deletions cut 4 bases from V and 11 bases from J, with 18 bases between. The germline CDR1 and CDR2 sequences are SNHLY and FYNNEI. CDR3 region: CASSGGGGGRTQHF. The CDR3 DNA is TGTGCCAGCAGTGGAGGGGGAGGGGGGAGGACCCAGCATTTT. The whole variable domain, remainder taken from reference TRBV2 and TRBJ1-5, is EPEVTQTPSHQVTQMGQEVILRCVPISNHLYFYWYRQILGQKVEFLVSFYNNEISEKSEIFDDQFSVERPDGSNFTLKIRSTKLEDSAMYFCASSGGGGGRTQHFGDGTRLSIL.

V gene TRBV5-1 combines with J gene TRBJ2-5, with 7 bases fitting TRBD2. V shed 6 bases and J 3 bases; nucleotides not matched to a gene: 5. Germline loops: CDR1 SGHRS, CDR2 YFSETQ. The CDR3 totals 13 residues. CDR3 region: CASTRSGEETQYF. The CDR3 DNA follows: TGCGCCAGCACGAGAAGCGGGGAAGAGACCCAGTACTTC.

This clone was seen only a few times. This chain uses TRBV28 with TRBJ1-1; 7 positions match TRBD1. The CDR3 consists of 12 residues. From germline, CDR1 is MDHEN and CDR2 SYDVKM. J gave up 9 bases and V 5 bases, and 6 bases lay outside the gene matches. The CDR3 sequence: CASSVRDSQAFF. The CDR3 DNA is TGTGCCAGCAGTGTAAGGGACAGCCAAGCTTTCTTT.

This sequence joins TRBV6-2 or TRBV6-3 and TRBJ1-2, with 8 bases aligning to TRBD1. Germline V gene sequence: CDR1 MNHEY, CDR2 SVGEGT. Losses at the gene ends were 0 bases for V and 8 bases for J; bases not matched to a gene: 11. This CDR3 region has 16 residues. The CDR3 loop is CASSYSAQGAFRGYTF. CDR3 bases: TGTGCCAGCAGTTACTCGGCGCAGGGGGCCTTCCGCGGCTACACCTTC.

The V call is TRBV2, the J call TRBJ1-1; TRBD1 matches at 7 bases. This CDR3 contains 13 residues. In germline, CDR1 is SNHLY, CDR2 FYNNEI. V shed 7 bases and J 6 bases; nucleotides not matched to a gene: 8. This CDR3 reads CASTYRGRSEAFF. The CDR3 DNA reads TGTGCCAGCACCTACAGGGGAAGGTCTGAAGCTTTCTTT.

The CDR3 here is CASGLVEGTPTGELFF. The CDR3 DNA follows: TGTGCTAGTGGTTTGGTAGAAGGGACACCCACCGGGGAGCTGTTTTTT. The gene calls are TRBV12-5 and TRBJ2-2; TRBD1 might be the D (6 bases). The CDR3 consists of 16 residues. Germline V gene data show CDR1 as LGHNT and CDR2 as FRNRAP. The V end was cut by 0 bases, the J end by 4 bases, with 12 bases between.

The rearrangement links TRBV7-8 to TRBJ1-5; D gene unclear. V lost 1 base, J lost 7 bases, and 14 bases lay in between. Per the germline V gene, CDR1 is SGHVS and CDR2 is FQNEAQ. The CDR3 is 15 residues long. This chain's CDR3 is CASSLVGGASQPQHF. The CDR3 coding sequence is TGTGCCAGCAGCTTAGTTGGAGGTGCATCACAGCCCCAGCATTTT.

The V and J genes are TRBV4-1 and TRBJ2-1, with a tentative D call TRBD1 (5 bases). CDR1 and CDR2 (germline): MGHRA, YSYEKL. Trimming took 1 base from V and 10 from J, leaving 11 bases between them. CDR3 length: 13 residues. The chain's CDR3 is CASSQVGADEQFF. DNA of the CDR3: TGCGCCAGCAGCCAAGTTGGGGCGGACGAGCAGTTCTTC.

The genes are TRBV27 and TRBJ1-2; TRBD1 agrees at 7 bases. CDR3 size: 16 residues. V lost 5 bases and J lost 8; bases outside the gene matches: 17. CDR1 and CDR2 (germline): MNHEY, SMNVEV (reference sequence). CDR3 nucleotides: TGTGCCAGCAGTCCAGACATCGGGACAGTACTTCTGGGCTACACCTTC. Its translation is CASSPDIGTVLLGYTF.

V usage is TRBV19 and J usage is TRBJ2-1, with 12 positions matching TRBD2. Germline CDR1 LNHDA, CDR2 SQIVND (reference sequence). Unmatched junction bases numbered 19, after V lost 4 bases and J lost 9 bases. There are 19 residues in the CDR3. Written as DNA, the CDR3 is TGTGCCAGTAGTACTTTACTAGCGGGGGGCGTCTTTCCACAATTTGAGCAGTTCTTC. It is translated as CASSTLLAGGVFPQFEQFF. Complete variable domain (other parts from reference TRBV19 and TRBJ2-1): DGGITQSPKYLFRKEGQNVTLSCEQNLNHDAMYWYRQDPGQGLRLIYYSQIVNDFQKGDIAEGYSVSREKKESFPLTVTSAQKNPTAFYLCASSTLLAGGVFPQFEQFFGPGTRLTVL.

The chain joins TRBV2 to TRBJ1-1; D is possibly TRBD1 (5 bases). This CDR3 has 14 residues. Germline CDR1 is SNHLY and CDR2 is FYNNEI. V was shortened by 7 bases and J by 3 bases, with 15 bases between the two germline ends. The CDR3 bases are TGTGCCAGCACCCCCAGGGCTCGGTACACTGAAGCTTTCTTT. Residues: CASTPRARYTEAFF.

The sample holds one count of this clone. This rearrangement joins TRBV27 to TRBJ1-6; a possible D gene is TRBD1 (5 bases). Per the germline V gene, CDR1 is MNHEY and CDR2 is SMNVEV (reference sequence). This CDR3 is built from 16 residues. The V gene lost 2 bases and the J gene lost 8 bases, with 16 bases spanning the gap. The CDR3 region is CASSLLPGRLDSPLHF. The CDR3 region has the DNA TGTGCCAGCAGTTTACTTCCAGGGCGCCTAGATTCACCCCTCCACTTT.

The J gene is TRBJ1-2, the V gene TRBV4-1; the D gene is possibly TRBD1 (6 bases). The V gene lost 1 base and the J gene lost 0 bases, with 9 bases spanning the gap. The germline gives CDR1 MGHRA, CDR2 YSYEKL. The CDR3 is 15 amino acids. The CDR3 nucleotides are TGCGCCAGCAGCCAAGTAGGGGGAACTAACTATGGCTACACCTTC. It yields the protein CASSQVGGTNYGYTF.

The chain uses TRBV25-1 and TRBJ2-5, with a weak D call TRBD1 (5 bases). Germline CDR1 and CDR2: MGHDK and SYGVNS. The CDR3 extends over 14 amino acids. V was cut by 7 bases and J by 5 bases, with 17 bases left in between. For the CDR3, the DNA is TGTGCCAGCAATGTGCAGGGCCTTATGGAGACCCAGTACTTC. Translation: CASNVQGLMETQYF.

V and J are TRBV10-3 and TRBJ1-5; D may be TRBD1 (5 bases). Trimming took off 3 bases at V and 4 bases at J, with 10 bases between the two ends. CDR1 is ENHRY and CDR2 is SYGVKD in the germline V gene. The CDR3 has 14 amino acids. CDR3: CAISDPQGNQPQHF. Written as DNA, the CDR3 is TGTGCCATCAGTGACCCCCAGGGAAATCAGCCCCAGCATTTT.

The V and J genes are TRBV9 and TRBJ2-2; D is perhaps TRBD1 (5 bases). V was clipped by 0 bases and J by 2 bases, with 11 bases between them. The CDR3 is made up of 16 amino acids. CDR1 SGDLS and CDR2 YYNGEE come from the germline V gene. CDR3 sequence reads: CASSVGAGPNTGELFF. The CDR3 nucleotides are TGTGCCAGCAGCGTAGGCGCAGGGCCAAACACCGGGGAGCTGTTTTTT. Drawing the rest from reference TRBV9 and TRBJ2-2, the complete variable domain is DSGVTQTPKHLITATGQRVTLRCSPRSGDLSVYWYQQSLDQGLQFLIQYYNGEERAKGNILERFSAQQFPDLHSELNLSSLELGDSALYFCASSVGAGPNTGELFFGEGSRLTVL.

V and J are TRBV5-6 and TRBJ2-2, with TRBD2 as a possible D gene (6 bases). Germline CDR1 is SGHDT and CDR2 is YYEEEE. This CDR3 spans 14 amino acids. Trimming removed 4 bases from V and 3 bases from J, with 10 bases in between. The CDR3 loop reads CASSRREHTGELFF. In DNA, the CDR3 is TGTGCCAGCAGCCGGAGGGAACACACCGGGGAGCTGTTTTTT.

The rearrangement links TRBV4-1 to TRBJ1-2, with D perhaps TRBD1 (6 bases). The CDR3 loop spans 14 amino acids. V dropped 0 bases and J dropped 6 bases, with 11 bases sitting between them. In germline, CDR1 is MGHRA, CDR2 YSYEKL. The CDR3 nucleotides read TGCGCCAGCAGCCAAGACCCAGGGGTCGATGGCTACACCTTC. It is translated as CASSQDPGVDGYTF.

The genes are TRBV18 and TRBJ2-7; D possibly corresponds to TRBD2 (5 bases). Germline CDR1 KGHSH, CDR2 LQKENI. V gave up 2 bases and J gave up 6 bases, with 8 bases separating them. The CDR3 loop spans 12 amino acids. The CDR3 nucleotides read TGTGCCAGCTCACCAGCGGGTACCGAGCAGTACTTC. This sequence encodes CASSPAGTEQYF.

The chain links TRBV10-3 to TRBJ2-7; D possibly corresponds to TRBD2 (5 bases). The CDR3 totals 14 residues. The germline V gene encodes CDR1 ENHRY and CDR2 SYGVKD. V lost 2 bases and J lost 2, with 10 bases in between. Here the CDR3 reads CAISEALETYEQYF. CDR3 in DNA: TGTGCCATCAGTGAGGCACTAGAGACCTACGAGCAGTACTTC.

The rearrangement links TRBV20-1 to TRBJ2-6; 7 nucleotides line up with TRBD2. Germline values: CDR1 DFQATT, CDR2 SNEGSKA (reference sequence). The CDR3 has 19 residues. Trimming cost V 3 bases and J 1 base; bases outside gene matches: 15. DNA of the CDR3: TGCAGTGCTAGTCTCGGGGGGTTGCTCGGTCTATCTGGGGCCAACGTCCTGACTTTC. Its translation is CSASLGGLLGLSGANVLTF.

The V gene is TRBV30, the J gene TRBJ2-1; TRBD2 matches at 10 bases. CDR1 and CDR2 (germline): GTSNPN, SVGIG (reference sequence). V lost 1 base, J lost 8 bases, and 5 bases stayed unmatched. This CDR3 contains 14 residues. The DNA for the CDR3 is TGTGCCTGGAGTGAGCGGGGGGGTATCGATGAGCAGTTCTTC. Translating gives CAWSERGGIDEQFF.

This chain connects TRBV5-1 to TRBJ1-1; D gene unclear. The V end was cut by 0 bases, the J end by 4 bases, with 13 bases between. The germline V gene encodes CDR1 SGHRS and CDR2 YFSETQ. The CDR3 is 15 amino acids. CDR3 sequence (DNA): TGCGCCAGCAGCTTGGGAGTTCTGGGGAGCACTGAAGCTTTCTTT. Amino acid sequence: CASSLGVLGSTEAFF. The full variable domain, with the rest looked up from reference TRBV5-1 and TRBJ1-1, is KAGVTQTPRYLIKTRGQQVTLSCSPISGHRSVSWYQQTPGQGLQFLFEYFSETQRNKGNFPGRFSGRQFSNSRSEMNVSTLELGDSALYLCASSLGVLGSTEAFFGQGTRLTVV.

V gene TRBV4-1 combines with J gene TRBJ2-7, with 8 bases identical to TRBD1. Germline assignment: CDR1 MGHRA and CDR2 YSYEKL. J lost 4 bases, V lost 0 bases, and 5 bases had no gene match. CDR3 length: 15 amino acids. The CDR3 DNA is TGCGCCAGCAGCCAAGAATGGGACAGGTATTACGAGCAGTACTTC. Its translation: CASSQEWDRYYEQYF.

V usage is TRBV27 and J usage is TRBJ1-5; no reliable D call. CDR3 size: 12 residues. Germline-derived CDR1 and CDR2 are MNHEY and SMNVEV (reference sequence). Trimming cost V 10 bases and J 5 bases, with 12 bases left between them. CDR3 sequence reads: CATGSGYQPQHF. In DNA form, the CDR3 reads TGTGCCACCGGGTCCGGGTATCAGCCCCAGCATTTT.

The chain carries TRBV23-1 and TRBJ1-2, with TRBD1 matching 12 bases. TRBV23-1 is an ORF, with its function uncertain. J was trimmed by 1 base and V by 6 bases; bases with no gene match: 9. The CDR3 has 17 amino acids. CDR3 sequence: CASRPPGTGGCNYGYTF. CDR3 in DNA: TGCGCCAGCAGACCACCCGGGACAGGGGGCTGTAACTATGGCTACACCTTC.

This clone was seen only once. V is TRBV7-3 and J is TRBJ1-2, with D possibly being TRBD1 (5 bases). The CDR3 sequence is 16 residues long. CDR1 is SGHTA, CDR2 FQGTGA, per germline. V was trimmed by 5 bases and J by 1 base, leaving 17 bases between them. CDR3 region: CASSLIPGQLNYGYTF. The CDR3 region has the DNA TGTGCCAGCAGCCTTATACCCGGACAACTTAACTATGGCTACACCTTC.

This clone was observed a single time. The rearrangement joins TRBV7-2 to TRBJ2-5; D perhaps matches TRBD1 (5 bases). Trimming left V 0 bases short and J 5 bases short, with 10 bases between. Germline V gene data show CDR1 as SGHTA and CDR2 as FQGNSA. This CDR3 contains 14 residues. The CDR3 sequence: CASSLAGLRETQYF. CDR3 coding DNA: TGTGCCAGCAGCTTAGCGGGGCTTCGGGAGACCCAGTACTTC. Full variable domain (outside the CDR3, taken from reference TRBV7-2 and TRBJ2-5): GAGVSQSPSNKVTEKGKDVELRCDPISGHTALYWYRQSLGQGLEFLIYFQGNSAPDKSGLPSDRFSAERTGGSVSTLTIQRTQQEDSAVYLCASSLAGLRETQYFGPGTRLLVL.

This clone was picked up one time. Other DNA sequences from this sample encode an identical CDR3 as well. The chain joins TRBV5-1 to TRBJ2-5, with TRBD2 matching over 8 bases. The CDR3 is made up of 15 amino acids. Germline assignment: CDR1 SGHRS and CDR2 YFSETQ. The junction had 3 bases not matched to a gene; V was cut back by 2 bases and J by 0 bases. In DNA form, the CDR3 reads TGCGCCAGCAGCTTAACGGGGGGGTACCAAGAGACCCAGTACTTC. This encodes CASSLTGGYQETQYF.

This clone was counted a single time. The gene calls are TRBV3-1 (or the pseudogene TRBV3-2) and TRBJ2-7; no definite D call. Germline V gene data show CDR1 as LGHDT and CDR2 as YNNKEL (reference sequence). The V gene lost 0 bases and the J gene lost 12 bases, with 18 bases spanning the gap. The CDR3 sequence is 14 residues long. In DNA, the CDR3 is TGTGCCAGCAGCCAAGACCCTTCCCCCCCTAGGCCGTACTTC. Translated, it gives CASSQDPSPPRPYF.